This TCR beta chain was sequenced for a study of shared clonotypes between healthy human individuals. Notes on the study in general: Generally, naive subsets (rather than memory subsets) showed larger estimated richness.

Healthy HIV-negative adults with no recent acute infections or vaccinations were recruited as donors. Concerning this clone itself: The target antigen is unknown.

The CDR3 totals 16 residues. Trimming took 8 bases from V and 0 from J, leaving 16 bases between them. Germline CDR1 and CDR2: SSHAT and FNYEAQ (reference sequence). Data came from immunoSEQ multiplex PCR; TCRdb stores just in-frame clones and leaves some out. Here the sample spans some 2.4 million clones, over 85% being singletons. The chain combines TRBV7-7 with TRBJ2-2; TRBD1 is a possible D gene (6 bases). Sample: naive CD4+ T cells from PBMCs. The subset denotes: CD45RA+ positively selected. This receptor was obtained from a man younger than 35 in good health. Some clones in this sample may be carry-over from other donors' samples. CDR3 amino acids: CASGPRGQSNTGELFF. The CDR3 bases are TGTGCCAGCGGACCTAGAGGACAGTCGAACACCGGGGAGCTGTTTTTT.